The entry that follows covers one TCR beta chain sequence. The sample originates from a study of T cell clones after liver transplantation. The overall study: Subjects received no induction therapy and standard immunosuppression until randomization at 12-24 months post-transplant.

The CDR3 is 11 residues long. The V gene's germline CDR1 is DFQATT and CDR2 SNEGSKA (reference sequence). Trimming took 3 bases from V and 8 from J, leaving 8 bases between them. Libraries were prepared by immunoSEQ multiplex PCR; TCRdb keeps only in-frame clonotypes and omits some of them. This table holds fewer than 110,000 clones, about 86% found once. The receptor was isolated from a human patient who received a liver transplant. Some T cells may be transferred from the graft donor. The sequenced sample was CD4+ T cells from blood, obtained around 49 months after liver transplant. The chain has TRBV20-1 and TRBJ2-1; unclear D gene. The CDR3 sequence is CSARAGYEQFF. CDR3 bases: TGCAGTGCTAGGGCCGGGTATGAGCAGTTCTTC.